These 18 T cell receptor beta chains were sequenced from one sample in a study of OX40 agonist ivuxolimab in advanced cancers. Assay used: immunoSEQ multiplex PCR; TCRdb lists only in-frame clones, some missing. The repertoire has about 120,000 clones, roughly 95% of them found once; the top ten carry 0.15% to 0.19%. The sample consisted of CD4+ or CD8+ T cells sorted from blood, taken in a trial of the OX40 agonist ivuxolimab. These receptors originate from an adult with an advanced solid tumor such as melanoma, head and neck, liver or kidney cancer.

The V and J genes are TRBV6-1 and TRBJ1-1; 11 bases fit TRBD1. The germline V gene has CDR1 MNHNS and CDR2 SASEGT. The CDR3 contains 16 residues. J lost 4 bases, V lost 4 bases, and 8 bases had no gene match. CDR3 residues: CASSVPKGTGGTEAFF. The CDR3 DNA follows: TGTGCCAGCAGTGTTCCGAAGGGGACAGGGGGCACTGAAGCTTTCTTT.

The chain carries TRBV6-5 and TRBJ2-5; D unclear. Trimming left V 6 bases short and J 4 bases short, with 9 bases between. This CDR3 is 12 amino acids long. Germline V gene sequence: CDR1 MNHEY, CDR2 SVGAGI. CDR3 loop: CASSITTETQYF. Here the CDR3 DNA reads TGTGCCAGCAGCATAACTACAGAGACCCAGTACTTC.

Written as DNA, the CDR3 is TGTGCCAGCAATCATCCGGGACGGAGCACAGATACGCAGTATTTT. Amino acid sequence: CASNHPGRSTDTQYF. The chain employs TRBV16 and TRBJ2-3, with D perhaps given as TRBD1 or TRBD2 (5 bases each). Trimming removed 7 bases from V and 0 bases from J, with 14 bases in between. Germline V gene data show CDR1 as KGHSY and CDR2 as FQNENV. The CDR3 sequence is 15 residues long.

This CDR3 is CASSLGGDYQETQYF. CDR3 DNA sequence: TGTGCCAGCAGCTTAGGAGGGGACTACCAAGAGACCCAGTACTTC. The J gene is TRBJ2-5, the V gene TRBV7-2; possibly TRBD2 for D (6 bases). Germline CDR1 is SGHTA and CDR2 is FQGNSA. This CDR3 has 15 residues. Trimming left V 1 base short and J 0 bases short, with 9 bases between.

The chain links TRBV7-9 to TRBJ1-2; D is undetermined. This CDR3 comprises 13 residues. The V gene lost 5 bases and the J gene lost 8 bases, with 15 bases spanning the gap. Per the germline V gene, CDR1 is SEHNR and CDR2 is FQNEAQ (reference sequence). This CDR3 is CASSPASERGYTF. The CDR3 DNA reads TGTGCCAGCAGCCCGGCTTCAGAGCGGGGCTACACCTTC.

The gene calls are TRBV18 and TRBJ2-2, with D maybe TRBD1 (5 bases). This CDR3 spans 15 amino acids. Germline-derived CDR1 and CDR2 are KGHSH and LQKENI. V was pared by 2 bases and J by 1 base, with 8 bases between. This chain's CDR3 is CASSPGAVNTGELFF. CDR3 DNA sequence: TGTGCCAGCTCACCAGGGGCAGTGAACACCGGGGAGCTGTTTTTT.

This chain uses TRBV10-1 with TRBJ2-1; possible D gene TRBD1, 5 bases. The V end was cut by 5 bases, the J end by 3 bases, with 8 bases between. The CDR3 loop spans 13 amino acids. Per the germline V gene, CDR1 is WNHNN and CDR2 is SYGVQD (reference sequence). The CDR3 region is CASSKDIYNEQFF. CDR3 in DNA: TGCGCCAGCAGTAAGGACATCTACAATGAGCAGTTCTTC.

The chain uses TRBV5-1 and TRBJ2-7, with D possibly TRBD2 on 5 matching bases. This CDR3 is 13 amino acids long. The germline CDR1 and CDR2 sequences are SGHRS and YFSETQ. The V and J ends lost 0 bases and 4 bases respectively, with 8 bases between them. The CDR3: CASSLEDSYEQYF. The DNA for the CDR3 is TGCGCCAGCAGCTTGGAGGACTCTTACGAGCAGTACTTC.

This chain connects TRBV7-3 to TRBJ2-2, with a tentative D call TRBD2 (5 bases). CDR3 length equals 15 residues. V was shortened by 1 base and J by 1 base, with 7 bases between the two germline ends. The germline V gene encodes CDR1 SGHTA and CDR2 FQGTGA. CDR3 in amino acids: CASSLSRGNTGELFF. The CDR3 bases are TGTGCCAGCAGCTTAAGTCGGGGGAACACCGGGGAGCTGTTTTTT.

This rearrangement joins TRBV28 to TRBJ1-4; D is undetermined. Between the trimmed V and J ends, which lost 3 bases and 5 bases, there was a span of 16 bases. Germline assignment: CDR1 MDHEN and CDR2 SYDVKM. This CDR3 contains 16 residues. The DNA of the CDR3 is TGTGCCAGCAGTTTCCCGACCTCGCCCCGGAATGAAAAACTGTTTTTT. Amino acids: CASSFPTSPRNEKLFF.

The chain joins TRBV5-1 to TRBJ2-7; 9 positions match TRBD1. Trimming at V came to 0 bases and at J to 4 bases, leaving 11 bases not matched to a gene. The CDR3 loop spans 17 amino acids. Germline V gene data show CDR1 as SGHRS and CDR2 as YFSETQ. CDR3 in amino acids: CASSLEAGGTGLYEQYF. The CDR3 DNA reads as TGCGCCAGCAGCTTGGAGGCAGGTGGGACAGGGCTTTACGAGCAGTACTTC.

V is TRBV6-4 and J is TRBJ2-3, with 10 bases identical to TRBD2. V gave up 0 bases and J gave up 1 base; unmatched junction bases: 4. Germline CDR1 MRHNA, CDR2 SNTAGT. The CDR3 is 17 residues long. CDR3 in amino acids: CASSDSGAGGGTDTQYF. Written as DNA, the CDR3 is TGTGCCAGCAGTGACTCCGGAGCGGGGGGGGGCACAGATACGCAGTATTTT.

This clone was recorded only once. This chain uses TRBV19 with TRBJ1-2; weak D call: TRBD1 (6 bases). The CDR3 has 14 amino acids. V shed 7 bases and J shed 0 bases, with 12 bases lying between them. Germline V gene sequence: CDR1 LNHDA, CDR2 SQIVND (reference sequence). The CDR3 is CASTAAGANYGYTF. The CDR3 region has the DNA TGTGCCAGTACCGCGGCAGGGGCTAACTATGGCTACACCTTC.

DNA of the CDR3: TGTGCCAGCAGCTCCAACCGACCGGGACAGGGACGCAGTCAGCCCCAGCATTTT. Translation gives CASSSNRPGQGRSQPQHF. The chain is built from TRBV7-8 and TRBJ1-5; 9 bases match TRBD1. Germline values: CDR1 SGHVS, CDR2 FQNEAQ. CDR3 length equals 18 residues. Trimming removed 4 bases from V and 6 bases from J; junction bases left unmatched: 16.

This clone appeared a few times. The chain recombines TRBV7-8 with TRBJ1-5; TRBD1 is a possible D gene (5 bases). The length of the CDR3 is 17 residues. Germline CDR1 SGHVS, CDR2 FQNEAQ. The V and J ends lost 5 bases and 4 bases respectively, with 21 bases between them. CDR3 loop: CASSPMTARNPNQPQHF. CDR3 DNA: TGTGCCAGCAGCCCCATGACAGCCCGGAACCCGAATCAGCCCCAGCATTTT.

The gene calls are TRBV15 and TRBJ2-7; TRBD1 matches at 7 bases. This CDR3 has 14 amino acids. V shed 4 bases and J 5 bases; nucleotides not matched to a gene: 8. Germline CDR1 is LNHNV and CDR2 is YYDKDF (reference sequence). CDR3 DNA sequence: TGTGCCACCAGCACCTACACAGGGGACGACGAGCAGTACTTC. It is translated as CATSTYTGDDEQYF.

The chain has TRBV4-3 and TRBJ2-1; no reliable D call. This CDR3 spans 14 amino acids. V was pared by 4 bases and J by 1 base, with 8 bases between. Germline lookup yields CDR1 LGHNA and CDR2 YSLEER. DNA of the CDR3: TGCGCCAGCAGCCGGGCCGCATCCTACAATGAGCAGTTCTTC. As protein: CASSRAASYNEQFF.

This clone was seen a single time. This chain links TRBV28 with TRBJ2-7; D remains unclear. Germline V gene sequence: CDR1 MDHEN, CDR2 SYDVKM. Between the trimmed V and J ends, which lost 3 bases and 2 bases, there was a span of 8 bases. The CDR3 contains 13 residues. The CDR3 spells CASSFQGPYEQYF. CDR3 DNA: TGTGCCAGCAGTTTCCAAGGCCCCTACGAGCAGTACTTC.